These 32 T cell receptor beta chains were sequenced from one sample in a study of T-cell memory formation after mild COVID-19. TCRdb ran MiXCR on the 5' RACE reads and lists one entry per CDR3 protein. The table shows about 470,000 distinct CDR3 sequences, with about 23% occurring only once. The sample taken for sequencing was PBMCs or a T cell subset sorted from them (not recorded which). The receptors originated from an adult woman who had mild COVID-19 (a few samples of this study predate the infection). Cell type and time point are not known.

This chain uses TRBV6-5 with TRBJ2-7, with D unclear. Trimming took 7 bases from V and 2 from J, leaving 18 bases between them. The CDR3 runs 15 residues. Germline V gene sequence: CDR1 MNHEY, CDR2 SVGAGI. In nucleotides, the CDR3 is TGTGCCAGCACCTATACCCCAGACACCACCTACGAGCAGTACTTC. Translation gives CASTYTPDTTYEQYF.

There are many counts of this clonotype. The DNA of the CDR3 is TGTGCCAGCAGTCGACAGGCGGCGACGGAGACCCAGTACTTC. Amino acid sequence: CASSRQAATETQYF. J is TRBJ2-5 and V is TRBV12-3 or TRBV12-4, with a tentative D call TRBD1 (6 bases). Trimming removed 5 bases at V and 5 bases at J, with 15 bases between. The CDR3 covers 14 residues.

This clonotype has only a few counts. The V gene is TRBV7-9, the J gene TRBJ1-6; D remains unclear. V lost 5 bases to trimming and J lost 8 bases, with 7 bases between them. The V gene's germline CDR1 is SEHNR and CDR2 FQNEAQ (reference sequence). The CDR3 length is 12 residues. The CDR3 bases are TGTGCCAGCAGCCTCTCGGATTCACCCCTCCACTTT. This encodes CASSLSDSPLHF.

This clonotype came up a few times. This chain uses TRBV5-4 with TRBJ2-7, with 7 positions matching TRBD2. CDR3 size: 15 residues. Losses at the gene ends were 4 bases for V and 0 bases for J; bases not matched to a gene: 7. CDR1 and CDR2 (germline): SGHNT, YYREEE (reference sequence). CDR3 DNA sequence: TGTGCCAGCAGCGAAGTAGCGGGCCGCTCCTACGAGCAGTACTTC. Translating it yields CASSEVAGRSYEQYF.

The chain couples TRBV24-1 to TRBJ2-1; D possibly corresponds to TRBD2 (7 bases). CDR3 length: 15 amino acids. With 0 bases removed from V and 5 bases from J, the gap between germline ends came to 10 bases. Germline lookup yields CDR1 KGHDR and CDR2 SFDVKD. The CDR3 coding sequence is TGTGCCACCAGTGATTTGGGGGGGGCCAACAATGAGCAGTTCTTC. Translated: CATSDLGGANNEQFF.

In this sample, this clonotype turned up a few times. J is TRBJ1-5 and V is TRBV24-1; D might be TRBD1 (5 bases). V lost 5 bases and J lost 0, with 10 bases in between. The germline V gene has CDR1 KGHDR and CDR2 SFDVKD. This CDR3 has 15 amino acids. The CDR3 loop reads CATSARGDSNQPQHF. In DNA form, the CDR3 reads TGTGCCACCAGTGCCCGGGGGGATAGCAATCAGCCCCAGCATTTT.

This clonotype has a handful of counts. The CDR3 sequence: CAWSVQGAYEQYF. The CDR3 DNA is TGTGCCTGGAGTGTACAGGGGGCGTACGAGCAGTACTTC. The chain is built from TRBV30 and TRBJ2-7, with 9 bases aligning to TRBD1. The CDR3 is 13 residues long. Germline V gives CDR1 GTSNPN, CDR2 SVGIG (reference sequence). V shed 0 bases, J shed 4 bases, and the junction held 1 base outside the gene matches.

The table lists this clonotype with a count of one. This sequence joins TRBV7-9 and TRBJ2-1; 9 bases align to TRBD1. CDR3 length: 17 residues. Unmatched junction bases numbered 14, after V lost 6 bases and J lost 5 bases. CDR1 and CDR2 from the germline V gene are SEHNR and FQNEAQ (reference sequence). CDR3 in amino acids: CASSSTPGQGAHNEQFF. The CDR3 bases are TGTGCCAGCAGTTCTACTCCGGGACAGGGAGCCCACAATGAGCAGTTCTTC.

V is TRBV7-9 and J is TRBJ2-1; D call uncertain. The CDR3 is 13 residues long. With 5 bases removed from V and 5 bases from J, the gap between germline ends came to 10 bases. From germline, CDR1 is SEHNR and CDR2 FQNEAQ (reference sequence). CDR3 in amino acids: CASSHGVNNEQFF. The CDR3 nucleotides read TGTGCCAGCAGCCATGGCGTCAACAATGAGCAGTTCTTC.

CDR3 DNA sequence: TGTGCCTGGAGTGTAAAAGGGGGCCGGTCCTACGAGCAGTACTTC. This sequence encodes CAWSVKGGRSYEQYF. V gene TRBV30 combines with J gene TRBJ2-7; 7 nucleotides match TRBD1. V shed 0 bases, J shed 1 base, and the junction held 6 bases outside the gene matches. Germline assignment: CDR1 GTSNPN and CDR2 SVGIG (reference sequence). The CDR3 is 15 amino acids.

J is TRBJ1-2 and V is TRBV12-3 or TRBV12-4, with 8 bases fitting TRBD1. The ends lost 5 bases at V and 4 bases at J; junction bases unmatched: 6. The CDR3 loop spans 14 amino acids. The CDR3 nucleotides read TGTGCCAGCAGTCTCACAGGGGGTCCCTATGGCTACACCTTC. It specifies CASSLTGGPYGYTF.

The V gene is TRBV5-6, the J gene TRBJ1-2; TRBD1 matches 7 bases. Germline lookup yields CDR1 SGHDT and CDR2 YYEEEE. J lost 4 bases, V lost 4 bases, and 7 bases had no gene match. The CDR3 consists of 14 residues. The CDR3 here is CASSHDRVPYGYTF. DNA of the CDR3: TGTGCCAGCAGCCACGACAGGGTACCCTATGGCTACACCTTC. The variable domain in full, with the rest retrieved from reference TRBV5-6 and TRBJ1-2, is DAGVTQSPTHLIKTRGQQVTLRCSPKSGHDTVSWYQQALGQGPQFIFQYYEEEERQRGNFPDRFSGHQFPNYSSELNVNALLLGDSALYLCASSHDRVPYGYTFGSGTRLTVV.

At least ten counts were recorded for this clonotype. V and J are TRBV7-3 and TRBJ2-7, with D perhaps matching TRBD2 (6 bases). The V end lost 2 bases, the J end lost 0 bases, and 11 bases lay between the germline ends. CDR1 and CDR2 (germline): SGHTA, FQGTGA. The length of the CDR3 is 15 residues. In DNA form, the CDR3 reads TGTGCCAGCAGCTTATTAGCGGAAAGCTCCTACGAGCAGTACTTC. It specifies CASSLLAESSYEQYF.

The V call is TRBV9, the J call TRBJ2-3; 10 bases are a match to TRBD2. This CDR3 is built from 17 residues. Trimming took 0 bases from V and 1 from J; bases not matched to a gene: 5. Germline lookup yields CDR1 SGDLS and CDR2 YYNGEE. CDR3 residues: CASSVAPSGSRTDTQYF. CDR3 nucleotide sequence: TGTGCCAGCAGCGTAGCGCCTAGCGGGAGTCGCACAGATACGCAGTATTTT.

CDR3 in amino acids: CASSQVGDYIFNEQFF. For the CDR3, the DNA is TGTGCCAGCAGCCAAGTAGGGGACTACATTTTCAATGAGCAGTTCTTC. The chain recombines TRBV4-2 with TRBJ2-1; TRBD2 matches at 7 bases. The CDR3 contains 16 residues. CDR1 LGHNA and CDR2 YNFKEQ come from the germline V gene. With 1 base clipped from V and 6 bases from J, the junction kept 9 bases outside the gene matches.

The gene calls are TRBV19 and TRBJ1-1, with no clear D. Germline CDR1 LNHDA, CDR2 SQIVND (reference sequence). V lost 7 bases, J lost 9 bases, and 21 bases lay in between. CDR3 length equals 14 residues. Here the CDR3 reads CASKTGEVEKKAFF. In DNA form, the CDR3 reads TGTGCCAGTAAAACGGGAGAGGTGGAGAAAAAAGCTTTCTTT.

This rearrangement joins TRBV11-2 to TRBJ2-1, with 7 positions matching TRBD1. This CDR3 is built from 16 residues. CDR1 and CDR2 (germline): SGHAT, FQNNGV. V was pared by 1 base and J by 0 bases, with 3 bases of the junction left unmatched. The CDR3 region is CASSLVRQGSYNEQFF. The CDR3 DNA reads as TGTGCCAGCAGCTTAGTCCGACAGGGCTCCTACAATGAGCAGTTCTTC. The full variable domain, completed using reference TRBV11-2 and TRBJ2-1, is EAGVAQSPRYKIIEKRQSVAFWCNPISGHATLYWYQQILGQGPKLLIQFQNNGVVDDSQLPKDRFSAERLKGVDSTLKIQPAKLEDSAVYLCASSLVRQGSYNEQFFGPGTRLTVL.

Many counts were recorded for this clonotype. This chain connects TRBV20-1 to TRBJ1-1; D remains ambiguous. The CDR3 contains 13 residues. The ends were cut back, 1 base at V and 0 bases at J, with 6 bases in the middle. Germline-derived CDR1 and CDR2 are DFQATT and SNEGSKA (reference sequence). CDR3 bases: TGCAGTGCTAGAGCTGGACTGAACACTGAAGCTTTCTTT. Its protein is CSARAGLNTEAFF.

A few counts support this clonotype. CDR3 coding DNA: TGTGCCAGCAGTGAAGACTACCGGGGTGAGCAGTTCTTC. It yields the protein CASSEDYRGEQFF. The chain recombines TRBV25-1 with TRBJ2-1, with D tentatively TRBD2 (5 bases). Trimming removed 2 bases at V and 9 bases at J, with 11 bases between. Germline V gene lookup returns CDR1 MGHDK and CDR2 SYGVNS. The length of the CDR3 is 13 residues.

This clonotype was observed at least ten times. The chain combines TRBV20-1 with TRBJ1-5; D is unclear. This CDR3 spans 15 amino acids. The ends were cut back, 3 bases at V and 12 bases at J, with 24 bases in the middle. The V gene's germline CDR1 is DFQATT and CDR2 SNEGSKA (reference sequence). The DNA for the CDR3 is TGCAGTGCTAGCCCCCCAGCAGAGGCCTCGGGTCTCCAGCATTTT. It specifies CSASPPAEASGLQHF.

This clonotype was observed a handful of times. V gene TRBV12-3 or TRBV12-4 combines with J gene TRBJ1-6, with TRBD1 matching 9 bases. With V trimmed by 4 bases and J by 8 bases, 0 bases remained unmatched. This CDR3 has 13 residues. The CDR3 coding sequence is TGTGCCAGCAGTTGGACAGGGGATTCACCCCTCCACTTT. Translated: CASSWTGDSPLHF.

The sample holds a few counts of this clonotype. This chain uses TRBV7-9 with TRBJ2-1; TRBD1 might be the D (6 bases). This CDR3 comprises 15 residues. CDR1 and CDR2 from the germline V gene are SEHNR and FQNEAQ (reference sequence). Trimming took 3 bases from V and 2 from J, leaving 11 bases between them. DNA for the CDR3: TGTGCCAGCAGCTTGGGGGACACTCCCTACAATGAGCAGTTCTTC. Translation gives CASSLGDTPYNEQFF. The entire variable domain, with the rest obtained from reference TRBV7-9 and TRBJ2-1, is as follows: DTGVSQNPRHKITKRGQNVTFRCDPISEHNRLYWYRQTLGQGPEFLTYFQNEAQLEKSRLLSDRFSAERPKGSFSTLEIQRTEQGDSAMYLCASSLGDTPYNEQFFGPGTRLTVL.

The chain has TRBV4-2 and TRBJ1-1, with a tentative D call TRBD1 (5 bases). V shed 5 bases and J shed 5 bases, with 18 bases lying between them. The CDR3 is 15 residues long. CDR1 is LGHNA and CDR2 is YNFKEQ in the germline V gene. The CDR3 here is CASSFLTPKGTEAFF. CDR3 nucleotide sequence: TGTGCCAGCAGCTTCCTGACCCCTAAGGGGACTGAAGCTTTCTTT.

This clonotype has at least ten counts. The V gene is TRBV7-2, the J gene TRBJ2-7; 10 bases map to TRBD2. Germline values: CDR1 SGHTA, CDR2 FQGNSA. The CDR3 is 17 amino acids. After removal of 5 bases from V and 2 bases from J, the junction contained 12 bases not matched to a gene. In DNA form, the CDR3 reads TGTGCCAGCAGCGCTTCCTTACTAGCGGGGAGGACCTACGAGCAGTACTTC. Translated: CASSASLLAGRTYEQYF.

The chain couples TRBV19 to TRBJ1-1, with 10 bases matching TRBD1. Germline values: CDR1 LNHDA, CDR2 SQIVND (reference sequence). V lost 4 bases and J lost 3; bases outside the gene matches: 5. The CDR3 has 15 residues. This chain's CDR3 is CASSTGQGTDTEAFF. The DNA for the CDR3 is TGTGCCAGTAGTACGGGACAGGGGACCGACACTGAAGCTTTCTTT.

This sequence joins TRBV24-1 and TRBJ2-1; tentatively, D is TRBD2 (6 bases). The ends were cut back, 7 bases at V and 10 bases at J, with 13 bases in the middle. CDR3 size: 12 residues. CDR1 and CDR2 from the germline V gene are KGHDR and SFDVKD. CDR3 DNA: TGTGCCACCAGGGCCGGAGGGGCAGAGCAGTTCTTC. Residues: CATRAGGAEQFF.

The V call is TRBV24-1, the J call TRBJ1-6; D gene unclear. Germline-derived CDR1 and CDR2 are KGHDR and SFDVKD. The CDR3 sequence is 13 residues long. Trimming left V 4 bases short and J 7 bases short, with 7 bases between. CDR3 sequence: CATSETGNSPLHF. CDR3 bases: TGTGCCACCAGTGAGACCGGGAATTCACCCCTCCACTTT.

In this sample, this clonotype turned up a few times. This sequence joins TRBV12-3 or TRBV12-4 and TRBJ2-1; TRBD2 is a possible D gene (6 bases). This CDR3 spans 15 amino acids. Trimming stripped 4 bases from V and 5 bases from J, with 15 bases between. CDR3 nucleotide sequence: TGTGCCAGCAGTTCCCGGGGGTACCCCGACAATGAGCAGTTCTTC. This encodes CASSSRGYPDNEQFF.

Only a few counts were recorded for this clonotype. The chain has TRBV20-1 and TRBJ2-1; weak D call: TRBD2 (5 bases). Trimming shortened V by 6 bases and J by 4 bases, and 19 bases separated the two germline ends. Looked up from germline, CDR1 is DFQATT and CDR2 is SNEGSKA (reference sequence). CDR3 size: 15 residues. CDR3 DNA: TGCAGTGCCGGGGTCAAGACACTGGAGTACAATGAGCAGTTCTTC. It translates to CSAGVKTLEYNEQFF.

This clonotype was picked up a small number of times. The V call is TRBV30, the J call TRBJ2-1; D gene ambiguous. With 0 bases removed from V and 4 bases from J, the gap between germline ends came to 10 bases. The germline gives CDR1 GTSNPN, CDR2 SVGIG (reference sequence). The length of the CDR3 is 14 residues. The CDR3 reads CAWSVRSGYNEQFF. The CDR3 DNA is TGTGCCTGGAGTGTACGGTCTGGGTACAATGAGCAGTTCTTC.

This clonotype has a single count. The chain employs TRBV2 and TRBJ2-7, with D possibly being TRBD1 (7 bases). The CDR3 runs to 15 residues. Trimming removed 6 bases from V and 4 bases from J, with 19 bases in between. The germline CDR1 and CDR2 sequences are SNHLY and FYNNEI. As DNA, the CDR3 is TGTGCCAGCAGACCCCCGGAGGGCAGGGGGTACGAGCAGTACTTC. It yields the protein CASRPPEGRGYEQYF.

The CDR3 nucleotides read TGCAGTGCTAGACTGACTAGCGGGAGCAATGAGCAGTTCTTC. It yields the protein CSARLTSGSNEQFF. V is TRBV20-1 and J is TRBJ2-1; 12 nucleotides line up with TRBD2. The CDR3 consists of 14 residues. With V trimmed by 2 bases and J by 6 bases, 2 bases remained unmatched. Per the germline V gene, CDR1 is DFQATT and CDR2 is SNEGSKA (reference sequence).